This TCR beta chain stems from a study of PD-1 blockade in classical Hodgkin lymphoma. This clone was seen a few times. Losses at the gene ends were 1 base for V and 9 bases for J; bases not matched to a gene: 5. The CDR3 has 15 residues. Per germline, CDR1 LGHNA and CDR2 YNFKEQ. Clones were sequenced by immunoSEQ multiplex PCR, and TCRdb holds only the in-frame ones, with some missing. The table includes 40,000 to 45,000 clones, around two thirds detected once. Time point in this sample: cycle 4 day 1 (C4D1), after six to seven weeks of nivolumab. Relapses following autologous stem cell transplantation were seen in all patients, with brentuximab vedotin exposure varying.

The chain links TRBV4-2 to TRBJ2-1; TRBD2 aligns across 11 bases. This TCR came from a human donor with classical Hodgkin lymphoma. The sample consisted of peripheral blood mononuclear cells (PBMCs), taken before the fourth cycle of nivolumab. Here the CDR3 DNA reads TGTGCCAGCAGCCAAGGTAGCGGGGGGGCCTTTGAGCAGTTCTTC. It encodes CASSQGSGGAFEQFF.